One and the same sample provided the 8 T cell receptor beta chains below, sequenced in a study of blood T cell repertoires in COVID-19. Sequencing used immunoSEQ multiplex PCR; TCRdb keeps in-frame clones, though not all of them. The sample includes around 230,000 clones, 75% to 90% seen only once; the top ten take about 4%. The specimen was PBMCs or T cells enriched from blood (not recorded which). The receptor source for this set is a middle-aged woman with acute COVID-19.

The rearrangement uses TRBV19 and TRBJ1-4; 9 nucleotides agree with TRBD1. Trimming took 5 bases from V and 7 from J; bases not matched to a gene: 8. The V gene's germline CDR1 is LNHDA and CDR2 SQIVND (reference sequence). CDR3 length: 15 amino acids. This CDR3 is CASSLSGTGIEKLFF. In nucleotides, the CDR3 is TGTGCCAGTAGTTTGTCCGGGACAGGGATTGAAAAACTGTTTTTT.

V is TRBV7-2 and J is TRBJ1-2; tentative D call: TRBD1 (6 bases). The CDR3 is 13 amino acids. V was trimmed by 1 base and J by 8 bases, leaving 11 bases between them. Germline loops: CDR1 SGHTA, CDR2 FQGNSA. The DNA for the CDR3 is TGTGCCAGCAGCTTAGAGAACAGGGACGGCTACACCTTC. It translates to CASSLENRDGYTF.

CDR3 sequence (DNA): TGTGCCAGCAGCCAAGACAATGTTCAGGGGGCGGTAGATACGCAGTATTTT. Protein: CASSQDNVQGAVDTQYF. The rearrangement uses TRBV4-2 and TRBJ2-3, with TRBD1 identical over 8 bases. Trimming at V came to 0 bases and at J to 5 bases, leaving 10 bases not matched to a gene. The CDR3 covers 17 residues. Germline V CDR1 and CDR2: LGHNA, YNFKEQ.

This clone has a single count. The rearrangement joins TRBV4-1 to TRBJ1-1; the match to TRBD1 covers 9 bases. Germline V lookup: CDR1 MGHRA, CDR2 YSYEKL. The CDR3 length is 16 residues. With V trimmed by 1 base and J by 2 bases, 5 bases remained unmatched. Written as DNA, the CDR3 is TGCGCCAGCAGCCAAGGGAAGGGACAGGGAAACACTGAAGCTTTCTTT. Its translation: CASSQGKGQGNTEAFF.

V usage is TRBV19 and J usage is TRBJ1-5; no reliable D call. V was trimmed by 5 bases and J by 2 bases, leaving 7 bases between them. This CDR3 has 13 residues. In germline, CDR1 is LNHDA, CDR2 SQIVND (reference sequence). CDR3 protein: CASSPNGNQPQHF. The CDR3 nucleotides are TGTGCCAGTAGTCCCAATGGCAATCAGCCCCAGCATTTT.

The V gene is TRBV6-5, the J gene TRBJ2-1; possible D gene TRBD1, 5 bases. The germline V and J ends were trimmed by 5 bases and 2 bases, with 13 bases remaining between them. This CDR3 has 15 amino acids. The V gene's germline CDR1 is MNHEY and CDR2 SVGAGI. CDR3 amino acids: CASSQGPGPYNEQFF. The DNA of the CDR3 is TGTGCCAGCAGTCAGGGTCCCGGCCCCTACAATGAGCAGTTCTTC.

The gene calls are TRBV5-1 and TRBJ2-2; 7 nucleotides agree with TRBD1. The CDR3 length is 15 residues. In germline, CDR1 is SGHRS, CDR2 YFSETQ. V shed 4 bases and J 1 base; nucleotides not matched to a gene: 4. The CDR3 region has the DNA TGCGCCAGCAGCCCGGACAGGCTGAACACCGGGGAGCTGTTTTTT. Translation: CASSPDRLNTGELFF.

There are a few counts of this clone. The chain links TRBV4-1 to TRBJ1-2; D is unresolved. Germline CDR1 and CDR2: MGHRA and YSYEKL. V lost 4 bases and J lost 5, with 8 bases in between. This CDR3 spans 12 amino acids. As DNA, the CDR3 is TGCGCCAGCAGCCCTGACTATTATGGCTACACCTTC. This translates into CASSPDYYGYTF.